This T cell receptor (beta chain) is from a study of blood T cell repertoires in COVID-19. Overall study: PBMCs, B-cell-depleted T cells, or T cells were the source of the cDNA or gDNA that made up the material.

V dropped 9 bases and J dropped 5 bases, with 13 bases sitting between them. Per the germline V gene, CDR1 is LGHNT and CDR2 is FRNRAP. The CDR3 loop spans 12 amino acids. Clones were sequenced by immunoSEQ multiplex PCR, and TCRdb holds only the in-frame ones, with some missing. The sample yields some 150,000 clones, roughly 81% seen once. This clone was recorded only once. The chain has TRBV12-5 and TRBJ1-1; D may be TRBD1 (6 bases). The origin of this receptor is a human donor with acute or convalescent COVID-19. The donor label of this sample is uncertain. Material for sequencing was peripheral blood. CDR3 protein: CASGGGDTEAFF. CDR3 DNA sequence: TGTGCTAGCGGGGGGGGCGATACTGAAGCTTTCTTT.